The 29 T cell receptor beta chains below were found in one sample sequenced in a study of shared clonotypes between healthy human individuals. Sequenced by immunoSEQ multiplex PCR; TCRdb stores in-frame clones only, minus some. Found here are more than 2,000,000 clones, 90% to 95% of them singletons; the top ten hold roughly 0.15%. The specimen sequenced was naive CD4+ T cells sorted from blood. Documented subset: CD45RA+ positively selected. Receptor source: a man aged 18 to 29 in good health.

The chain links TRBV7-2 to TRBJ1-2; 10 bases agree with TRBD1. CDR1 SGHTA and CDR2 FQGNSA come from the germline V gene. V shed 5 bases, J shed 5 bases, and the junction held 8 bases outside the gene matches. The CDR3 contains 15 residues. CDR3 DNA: TGTGCCAGCAGCCGATCCCCGGGACAGGGGTATGGCTACACCTTC. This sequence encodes CASSRSPGQGYGYTF.

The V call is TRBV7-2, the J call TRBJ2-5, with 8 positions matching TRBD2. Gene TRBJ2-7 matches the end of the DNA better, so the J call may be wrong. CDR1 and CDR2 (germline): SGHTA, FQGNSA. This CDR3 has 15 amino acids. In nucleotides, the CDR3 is TGTGCCAGCAGCTTAATGGCGGGAGGAAGATACGAGCAGTACTTC. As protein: CASSLMAGGRYEQYF.

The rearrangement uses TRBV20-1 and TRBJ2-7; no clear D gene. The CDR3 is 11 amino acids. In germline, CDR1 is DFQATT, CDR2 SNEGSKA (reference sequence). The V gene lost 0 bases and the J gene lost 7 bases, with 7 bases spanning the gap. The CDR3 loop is CSARESSEQYF. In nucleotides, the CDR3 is TGCAGTGCTAGAGAATCATCAGAGCAGTACTTC.

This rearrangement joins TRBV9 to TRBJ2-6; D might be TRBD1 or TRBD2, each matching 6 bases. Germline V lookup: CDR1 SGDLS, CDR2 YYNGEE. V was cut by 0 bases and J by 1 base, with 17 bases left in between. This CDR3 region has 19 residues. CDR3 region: CASSVATGAGYSGANVLTF. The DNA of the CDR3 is TGTGCCAGCAGCGTAGCTACGGGGGCTGGATATTCTGGGGCCAACGTCCTGACTTTC.

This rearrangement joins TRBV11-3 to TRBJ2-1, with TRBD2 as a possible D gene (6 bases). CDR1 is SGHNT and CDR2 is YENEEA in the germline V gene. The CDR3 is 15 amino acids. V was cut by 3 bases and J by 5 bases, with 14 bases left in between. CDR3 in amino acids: CASSFSGSKDNEQFF. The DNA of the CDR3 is TGTGCCAGCAGCTTTAGCGGAAGCAAGGACAATGAGCAGTTCTTC.

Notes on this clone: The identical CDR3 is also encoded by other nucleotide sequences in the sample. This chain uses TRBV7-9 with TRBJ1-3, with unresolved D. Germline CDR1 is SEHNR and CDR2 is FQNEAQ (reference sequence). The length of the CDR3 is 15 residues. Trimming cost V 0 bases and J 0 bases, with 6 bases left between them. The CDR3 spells CASSLAGRSGNTIYF. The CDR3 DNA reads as TGTGCCAGCAGCTTAGCAGGGCGCTCTGGAAACACCATATATTTT.

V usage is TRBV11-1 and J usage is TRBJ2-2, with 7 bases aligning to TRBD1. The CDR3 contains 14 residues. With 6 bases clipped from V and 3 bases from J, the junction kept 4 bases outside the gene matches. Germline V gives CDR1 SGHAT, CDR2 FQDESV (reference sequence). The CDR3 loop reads CASSVGTDTGELFF. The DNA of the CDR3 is TGTGCCAGCAGTGTTGGGACAGACACCGGGGAGCTGTTTTTT. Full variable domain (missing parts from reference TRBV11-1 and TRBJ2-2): EAEVAQSPRYKITEKSQAVAFWCDPISGHATLYWYRQILGQGPELLVQFQDESVVDDSQLPKDRFSAERLKGVDSTLKIQPAELGDSAMYLCASSVGTDTGELFFGEGSRLTVL.

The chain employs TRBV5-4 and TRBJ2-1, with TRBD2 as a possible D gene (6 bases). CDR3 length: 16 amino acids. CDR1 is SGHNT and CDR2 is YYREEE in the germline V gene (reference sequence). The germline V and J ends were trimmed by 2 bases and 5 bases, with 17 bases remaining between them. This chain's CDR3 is CASSFSLASPNNEQFF. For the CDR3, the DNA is TGTGCCAGCAGCTTTAGTCTAGCGTCCCCTAACAATGAGCAGTTCTTC.

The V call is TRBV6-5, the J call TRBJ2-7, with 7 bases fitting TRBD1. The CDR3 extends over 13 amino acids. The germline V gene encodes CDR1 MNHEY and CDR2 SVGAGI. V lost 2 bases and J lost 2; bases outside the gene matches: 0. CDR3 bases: TGTGCCAGCAGTTACCAGGGGGCCTACGAGCAGTACTTC. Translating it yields CASSYQGAYEQYF.

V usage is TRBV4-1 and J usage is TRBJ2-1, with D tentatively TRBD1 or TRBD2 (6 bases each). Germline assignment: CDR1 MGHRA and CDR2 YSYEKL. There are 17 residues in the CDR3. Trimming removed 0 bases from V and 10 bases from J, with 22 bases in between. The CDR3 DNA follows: TGCGCCAGCAGCCAAGATCTGGGGGGCGGCAGGTACTGGGAGCAGTTCTTC. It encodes CASSQDLGGGRYWEQFF.

In DNA, the CDR3 is TGTGCCAGCACCTCGGGCTACCTAGCCACTGAAGCTTTCTTT. Amino acid sequence: CASTSGYLATEAFF. The gene calls are TRBV11-2 and TRBJ1-1; no reliable D call. Trimming removed 7 bases from V and 4 bases from J, with 16 bases in between. CDR1 and CDR2 (germline): SGHAT, FQNNGV. The CDR3 consists of 14 residues.

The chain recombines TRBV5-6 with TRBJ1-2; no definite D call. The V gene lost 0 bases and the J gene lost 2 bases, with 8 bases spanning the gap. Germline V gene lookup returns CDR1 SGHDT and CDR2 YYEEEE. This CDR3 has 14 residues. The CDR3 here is CASSLEVTNYGYTF. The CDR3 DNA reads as TGTGCCAGCAGCTTGGAAGTCACCAACTATGGCTACACCTTC.

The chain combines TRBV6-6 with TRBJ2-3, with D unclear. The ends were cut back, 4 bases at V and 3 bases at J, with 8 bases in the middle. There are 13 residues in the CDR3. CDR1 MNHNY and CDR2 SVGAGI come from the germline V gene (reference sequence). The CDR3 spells CASSSLTTDTQYF. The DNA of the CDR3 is TGTGCCAGCAGTTCACTGACTACAGATACGCAGTATTTT.

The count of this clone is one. CDR3 DNA: TGTGCCAGCAGCCAACCCAAGGCAGTGACAACCTACAATGAGCAGTTCTTC. Translation: CASSQPKAVTTYNEQFF. This sequence joins TRBV14 and TRBJ2-1; D not resolved. Looked up from germline, CDR1 is SGHDN and CDR2 is FVKESK. Trimming removed 2 bases at V and 2 bases at J, with 16 bases between. The CDR3 consists of 17 residues.

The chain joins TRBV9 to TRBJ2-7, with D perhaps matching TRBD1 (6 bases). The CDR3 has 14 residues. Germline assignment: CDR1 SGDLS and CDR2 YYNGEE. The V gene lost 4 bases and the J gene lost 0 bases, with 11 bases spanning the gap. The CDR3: CASSREGDSYEQYF. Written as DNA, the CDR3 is TGTGCCAGCAGCAGAGAGGGGGACTCCTACGAGCAGTACTTC.

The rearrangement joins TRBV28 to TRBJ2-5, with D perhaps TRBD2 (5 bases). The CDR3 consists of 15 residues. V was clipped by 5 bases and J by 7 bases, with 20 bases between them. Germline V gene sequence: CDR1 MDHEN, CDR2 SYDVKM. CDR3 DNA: TGTGCCAGCAGTCACCTAGCAGAACCAAGAGTGACCCAGTACTTC. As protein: CASSHLAEPRVTQYF.

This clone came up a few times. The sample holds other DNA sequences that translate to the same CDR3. CDR3 sequence: CASSRTGGNQPQHF. CDR3 coding DNA: TGTGCCAGCAGCCGTACAGGGGGCAATCAGCCCCAGCATTTT. The genes are TRBV6-6 and TRBJ1-5, with 7 bases fitting TRBD1. V shed 6 bases and J 2 bases; nucleotides not matched to a gene: 4. Looked up from germline, CDR1 is MNHNY and CDR2 is SVGAGI (reference sequence). The CDR3 totals 14 residues.

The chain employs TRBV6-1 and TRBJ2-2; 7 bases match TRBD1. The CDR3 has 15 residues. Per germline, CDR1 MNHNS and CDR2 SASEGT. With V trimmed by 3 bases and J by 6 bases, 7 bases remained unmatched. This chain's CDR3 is CASSEQMTGPGELFF. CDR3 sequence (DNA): TGTGCCAGCAGTGAGCAGATGACAGGGCCCGGGGAGCTGTTTTTT.

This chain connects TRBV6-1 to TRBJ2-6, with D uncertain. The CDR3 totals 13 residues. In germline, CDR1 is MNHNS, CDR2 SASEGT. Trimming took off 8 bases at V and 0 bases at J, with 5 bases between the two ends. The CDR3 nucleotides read TGTGCCAGCGTGAACTCTGGGGCCAACGTCCTGACTTTC. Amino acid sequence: CASVNSGANVLTF.

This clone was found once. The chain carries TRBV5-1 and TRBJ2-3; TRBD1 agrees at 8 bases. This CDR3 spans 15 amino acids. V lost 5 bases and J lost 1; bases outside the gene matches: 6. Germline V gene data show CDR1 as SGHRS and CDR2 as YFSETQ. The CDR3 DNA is TGCGCCAGCAGAGTCAAGACAGGGGGCACAGATACGCAGTATTTT. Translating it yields CASRVKTGGTDTQYF.

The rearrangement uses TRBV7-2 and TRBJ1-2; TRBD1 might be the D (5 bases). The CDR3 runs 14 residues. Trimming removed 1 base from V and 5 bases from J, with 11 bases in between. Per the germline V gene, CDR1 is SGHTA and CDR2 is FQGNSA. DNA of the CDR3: TGTGCCAGCAGCTTAGACTTGGGGGGGTATGGCTACACCTTC. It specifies CASSLDLGGYGYTF.

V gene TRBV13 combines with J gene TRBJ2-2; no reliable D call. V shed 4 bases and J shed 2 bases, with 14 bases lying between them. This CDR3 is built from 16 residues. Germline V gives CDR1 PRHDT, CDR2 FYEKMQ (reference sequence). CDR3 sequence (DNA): TGTGCCAGCAGCTCCTATTCACCTAGAAACACCGGGGAGCTGTTTTTT. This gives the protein CASSSYSPRNTGELFF.

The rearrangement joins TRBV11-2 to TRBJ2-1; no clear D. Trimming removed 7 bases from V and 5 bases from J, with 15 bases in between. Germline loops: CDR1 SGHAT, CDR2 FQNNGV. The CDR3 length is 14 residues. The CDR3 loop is CASTSRHRNNEQFF. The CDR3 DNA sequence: TGTGCCAGCACCTCCAGGCACCGGAACAATGAGCAGTTCTTC.

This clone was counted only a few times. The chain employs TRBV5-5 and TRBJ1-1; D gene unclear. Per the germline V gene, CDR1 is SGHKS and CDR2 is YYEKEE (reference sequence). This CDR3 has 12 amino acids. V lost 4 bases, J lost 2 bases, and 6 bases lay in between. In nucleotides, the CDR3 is TGTGCCAGCAGCCCCACAAACACTGAAGCTTTCTTT. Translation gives CASSPTNTEAFF. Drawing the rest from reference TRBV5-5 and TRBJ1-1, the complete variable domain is DAGVTQSPTHLIKTRGQQVTLRCSPISGHKSVSWYQQVLGQGPQFIFQYYEKEERGRGNFPDRFSARQFPNYSSELNVNALLLGDSALYLCASSPTNTEAFFGQGTRLTVV.

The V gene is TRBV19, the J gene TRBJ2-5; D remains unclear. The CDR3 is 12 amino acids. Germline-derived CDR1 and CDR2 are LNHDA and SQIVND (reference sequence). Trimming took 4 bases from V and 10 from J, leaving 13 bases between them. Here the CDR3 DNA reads TGTGCCAGTAGTACCCCCCGCCGCGTCCAGTACTTC. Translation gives CASSTPRRVQYF.

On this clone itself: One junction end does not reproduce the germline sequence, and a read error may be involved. The CDR3 coding sequence is TGCGCCAGCAGCTTGGGGTTGGGGGACAGTCCATTTTTT. This translates into CASSLGLGDSPFF. The rearrangement uses TRBV5-1 and TRBJ1-1; the match to TRBD1 covers 7 bases. CDR1 is SGHRS and CDR2 is YFSETQ in the germline V gene. CDR3 size: 13 residues.

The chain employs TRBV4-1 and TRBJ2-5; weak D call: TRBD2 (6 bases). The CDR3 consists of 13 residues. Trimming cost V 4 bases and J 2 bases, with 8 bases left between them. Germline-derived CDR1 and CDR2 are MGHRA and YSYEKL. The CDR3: CASSLADQETQYF. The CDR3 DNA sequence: TGCGCCAGCAGCCTAGCGGATCAAGAGACCCAGTACTTC.

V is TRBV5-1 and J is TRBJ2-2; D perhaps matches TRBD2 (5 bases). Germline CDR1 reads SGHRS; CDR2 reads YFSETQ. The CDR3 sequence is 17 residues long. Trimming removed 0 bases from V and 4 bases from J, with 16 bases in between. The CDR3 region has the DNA TGCGCCAGCAGCTTGGTATTTCGCGGGTACGGCACCGGGGAGCTGTTTTTT. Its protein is CASSLVFRGYGTGELFF.

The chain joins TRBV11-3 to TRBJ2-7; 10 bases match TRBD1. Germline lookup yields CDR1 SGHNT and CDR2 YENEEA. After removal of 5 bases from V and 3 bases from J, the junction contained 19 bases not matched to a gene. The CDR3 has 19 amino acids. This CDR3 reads CASSPWSPKIWTGGYEQYF. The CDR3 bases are TGTGCCAGCAGCCCCTGGTCTCCCAAAATCTGGACAGGGGGCTACGAGCAGTACTTC. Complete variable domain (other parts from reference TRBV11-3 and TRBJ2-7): EAGVVQSPRYKIIEKKQPVAFWCNPISGHNTLYWYLQNLGQGPELLIRYENEEAVDDSQLPKDRFSAERLKGVDSTLKIQPAELGDSAVYLCASSPWSPKIWTGGYEQYFGPGTRLTVT.